The 30 T cell receptor beta chains below all came from one sample that was sequenced in a study of CD8 T cells in ankylosing spondylitis. Study results and limitations: A TCR beta motif of fewer than ten highly homologous variants seemed to mark ankylosing spondylitis blood.

These receptors are not linked to any known antigen. One entry per CDR3 protein, called by TCRdb with MiXCR from the 5' RACE reads. Of about 540,000 distinct CDR3 sequences detected, about 13% appear once; the ten largest clones hold approximately 6.3%. The sequenced sample consisted of blood, either unsorted or a sorted T cell fraction (not recorded which). These receptors came from a male donor with ankylosing spondylitis.

The table lists this clonotype with a few counts. The DNA of the CDR3 is TGTGCCAGCAGCCCACAGGGGGCCGGTAGTCAGCCCCAGCATTTT. Protein sequence: CASSPQGAGSQPQHF. This chain links TRBV7-9 with TRBJ1-5; 9 bases are a match to TRBD1. Trimming removed 5 bases from V and 6 bases from J; junction bases left unmatched: 8. CDR3 size: 15 residues. Germline V gene lookup returns CDR1 SEHNR and CDR2 FQNEAQ (reference sequence).

This clonotype was seen more than once but under ten times. This chain uses TRBV20-1 with TRBJ1-2; perhaps TRBD1 as D (6 bases). This CDR3 contains 14 residues. Trimming took 5 bases from V and 3 from J, leaving 16 bases between them. Looked up from germline, CDR1 is DFQATT and CDR2 is SNEGSKA (reference sequence). The CDR3 here is CSAPRGGRYYGYTF. The CDR3 region has the DNA TGCAGTGCTCCTAGGGGGGGGAGGTACTATGGCTACACCTTC.

The chain has TRBV6-5 and TRBJ2-7, with 8 bases matching TRBD1. The V gene end was trimmed by 6 bases and the J gene end by 7 bases; junction bases not matched to a gene: 5. This CDR3 region has 12 residues. Germline loops: CDR1 MNHEY, CDR2 SVGAGI. CDR3 sequence: CASSRTGGEQYV. CDR3 DNA: TGTGCCAGCAGCCGCACAGGGGGTGAGCAGTACGTC.

The genes are TRBV5-1 and TRBJ1-5, with D possibly TRBD1 on 6 matching bases. Germline values: CDR1 SGHRS, CDR2 YFSETQ. CDR3 length equals 15 residues. Trimming stripped 4 bases from V and 7 bases from J, with 18 bases between. CDR3 sequence (DNA): TGCGCCAGCAGCCTCAATGGGGGGGGCGAGCAGCCCCAGCATTTT. Protein: CASSLNGGGEQPQHF. The full variable domain, with the rest looked up from reference TRBV5-1 and TRBJ1-5, is KAGVTQTPRYLIKTRGQQVTLSCSPISGHRSVSWYQQTPGQGLQFLFEYFSETQRNKGNFPGRFSGRQFSNSRSEMNVSTLELGDSALYLCASSLNGGGEQPQHFGDGTRLSIL.

This clonotype was counted a few times. The chain links TRBV5-1 to TRBJ2-5, with TRBD1 identical over 8 bases. J lost 5 bases, V lost 3 bases, and 12 bases had no gene match. CDR3 length equals 16 residues. Germline values: CDR1 SGHRS, CDR2 YFSETQ. For the CDR3, the DNA is TGCGCCAGCAGCTGGATGGGACAGGTCGGTCGCGAGACCCAGTACTTC. Translating it yields CASSWMGQVGRETQYF.

The J gene is TRBJ2-2, the V gene TRBV20-1, with D hard to call. The CDR3 spans 12 residues. Germline CDR1 and CDR2: DFQATT and SNEGSKA (reference sequence). The V gene lost 0 bases and the J gene lost 11 bases, with 10 bases spanning the gap. The CDR3 DNA is TGCAGTGCTAGAGAAGATAGACAAGAGCTGTTTTTT. It yields the protein CSAREDRQELFF.

Ten or more counts support this clonotype. This rearrangement joins TRBV2 to TRBJ2-5, with 10 bases that match TRBD1. The CDR3 has 16 amino acids. With 6 bases clipped from V and 0 bases from J, the junction kept 7 bases outside the gene matches. CDR1 and CDR2 from the germline V gene are SNHLY and FYNNEI. The CDR3 is CASSKGTGAHQETQYF. The DNA for the CDR3 is TGTGCCAGCAGCAAAGGGACAGGGGCTCACCAAGAGACCCAGTACTTC.

This clonotype was seen once. The rearrangement links TRBV20-1 to TRBJ1-6; TRBD1 might be the D (5 bases). The CDR3 has 14 residues. Deletions cut 3 bases from V and 10 bases from J, with 16 bases between. Germline lookup yields CDR1 DFQATT and CDR2 SNEGSKA (reference sequence). This chain's CDR3 is CSASGGTADSPLHF. The CDR3, as DNA: TGCAGTGCTAGCGGGGGGACGGCGGACTCACCCCTCCACTTT.

This clonotype was seen ten or more times. The chain combines TRBV5-1 with TRBJ2-1, with 8 bases lining up with TRBD2. Germline V lookup: CDR1 SGHRS, CDR2 YFSETQ. The junction had 6 bases not matched to a gene; V was cut back by 0 bases and J by 4 bases. The CDR3 extends over 16 amino acids. CDR3 amino acids: CASSLEGLVGYNEQFF. DNA of the CDR3: TGCGCCAGCAGCTTGGAGGGACTAGTGGGATACAATGAGCAGTTCTTC. The entire variable domain, with the rest obtained from reference TRBV5-1 and TRBJ2-1, is as follows: KAGVTQTPRYLIKTRGQQVTLSCSPISGHRSVSWYQQTPGQGLQFLFEYFSETQRNKGNFPGRFSGRQFSNSRSEMNVSTLELGDSALYLCASSLEGLVGYNEQFFGPGTRLTVL.

The genes are TRBV30 and TRBJ2-7; 7 bases agree with TRBD1. Germline lookup yields CDR1 GTSNPN and CDR2 SVGIG (reference sequence). Germline trimming cut 2 bases from V and 3 bases from J; bases unmatched to any gene: 7. This CDR3 region has 14 residues. In DNA form, the CDR3 reads TGTGCCTGGAGTCCTCGGGACAGAAGCTACGAGCAGTACTTC. This sequence encodes CAWSPRDRSYEQYF.

This clonotype was picked up a small number of times. The chain uses TRBV5-1 and TRBJ2-1, with D perhaps matching TRBD1 (5 bases). CDR3 size: 15 residues. V dropped 0 bases and J dropped 6 bases, with 13 bases sitting between them. Germline V lookup: CDR1 SGHRS, CDR2 YFSETQ. CDR3 residues: CASSLGQGLLNEQFF. DNA for the CDR3: TGCGCCAGCAGCTTGGGGCAGGGCCTCCTCAATGAGCAGTTCTTC. Filled out from reference TRBV5-1 and TRBJ2-1, the complete variable domain reads KAGVTQTPRYLIKTRGQQVTLSCSPISGHRSVSWYQQTPGQGLQFLFEYFSETQRNKGNFPGRFSGRQFSNSRSEMNVSTLELGDSALYLCASSLGQGLLNEQFFGPGTRLTVL.

The chain recombines TRBV5-1 with TRBJ1-6; 8 bases line up with TRBD1. With 0 bases clipped from V and 9 bases from J, the junction kept 5 bases outside the gene matches. The CDR3 totals 15 residues. The V gene's germline CDR1 is SGHRS and CDR2 YFSETQ. The CDR3 coding sequence is TGCGCCAGCAGCTTGGATCAGGGGGCAAGTTCACCCCTCCACTTT. It translates to CASSLDQGASSPLHF.

The sample holds a few counts of this clonotype. This chain links TRBV5-6 with TRBJ2-3, with 9 bases that match TRBD2. V shed 6 bases, J shed 7 bases, and the junction held 6 bases outside the gene matches. Germline CDR1 SGHDT, CDR2 YYEEEE. The CDR3 runs to 13 residues. CDR3 sequence reads: CASTRTSAYTQYF. CDR3 DNA sequence: TGTGCCAGCACCAGGACTAGCGCTTATACGCAGTATTTT.

The chain carries TRBV5-1 and TRBJ2-7; TRBD2 is a possible D gene (6 bases). Germline V lookup: CDR1 SGHRS, CDR2 YFSETQ. The ends were cut back, 4 bases at V and 3 bases at J, with 17 bases in the middle. The CDR3 runs 15 residues. CDR3 residues: CASSPEMRAGYEQYF. CDR3 nucleotides: TGCGCCAGCAGCCCCGAAATGCGAGCGGGCTACGAGCAGTACTTC.

This clonotype was seen only a few times. The chain joins TRBV6-5 to TRBJ2-7, with D perhaps given as TRBD1 or TRBD2 (5 bases each). This CDR3 is built from 16 residues. Germline CDR1 is MNHEY and CDR2 is SVGAGI. V was clipped by 2 bases and J by 5 bases, with 19 bases between them. The CDR3 bases are TGTGCCAGCAGTTACAGTCTCCCGGGACCAATTCACGAGCAGTACTTC. Amino acid sequence: CASSYSLPGPIHEQYF.

This clonotype occurred many times. The V gene is TRBV7-2, the J gene TRBJ1-5; 8 positions match TRBD1. V was pared by 5 bases and J by 1 base, with 4 bases of the junction left unmatched. This CDR3 is 15 amino acids long. Germline V gives CDR1 SGHTA, CDR2 FQGNSA. CDR3 protein: CASSPRQGSNQPQHF. In DNA form, the CDR3 reads TGTGCCAGCAGCCCAAGACAGGGGAGCAATCAGCCCCAGCATTTT.

This clonotype was counted at least ten times. This chain uses TRBV12-3 or TRBV12-4 with TRBJ2-1, with 14 bases that match TRBD2. The CDR3 covers 14 residues. V shed 6 bases and J 6 bases; nucleotides not matched to a gene: 1. CDR3 sequence (DNA): TGTGCCAGCAGGACTAGCGGGAGGGGCAATGAGCAGTTCTTC. Protein sequence: CASRTSGRGNEQFF.

This clonotype was detected a few times. J is TRBJ2-1 and V is TRBV9; unclear D gene. Germline CDR1 is SGDLS and CDR2 is YYNGEE. The CDR3 consists of 12 residues. Trimming shortened V by 0 bases and J by 10 bases, and 8 bases separated the two germline ends. This chain's CDR3 is CASSVGGIEQFF. The CDR3 DNA sequence: TGTGCCAGCAGCGTAGGAGGAATAGAGCAGTTCTTC. The full variable domain, in which reference TRBV9 and TRBJ2-1 provide the parts outside the CDR3, is DSGVTQTPKHLITATGQRVTLRCSPRSGDLSVYWYQQSLDQGLQFLIQYYNGEERAKGNILERFSAQQFPDLHSELNLSSLELGDSALYFCASSVGGIEQFFGPGTRLTVL.

This clonotype turned up a few times. The chain recombines TRBV5-1 with TRBJ1-1; 10 nucleotides align to TRBD1. The CDR3 runs 13 residues. Losses at the gene ends were 7 bases for V and 3 bases for J; bases not matched to a gene: 3. The germline V gene has CDR1 SGHRS and CDR2 YFSETQ. The CDR3 loop reads CASSGTGDTEAFF. CDR3 nucleotide sequence: TGCGCCAGCTCCGGGACAGGGGACACTGAAGCTTTCTTT.

The rearrangement uses TRBV11-2 and TRBJ1-3, with TRBD1 matching over 8 bases. V trimming: 3 bases; J trimming: 0 bases; junction bases outside the gene matches: 1. The germline gives CDR1 SGHAT, CDR2 FQNNGV. The length of the CDR3 is 15 residues. The CDR3 coding sequence is TGTGCCAGCAGCTTGGACAGGGTCTCTGGAAACACCATATATTTT. It yields the protein CASSLDRVSGNTIYF.

This clonotype was detected ten times or more. This chain joins TRBV5-1 and TRBJ1-5; TRBD1 agrees at 7 bases. Per the germline V gene, CDR1 is SGHRS and CDR2 is YFSETQ. With V trimmed by 0 bases and J by 5 bases, 5 bases remained unmatched. This CDR3 spans 15 amino acids. The CDR3 here is CASSLDGQGDQPQHF. As DNA, the CDR3 is TGCGCCAGCAGCTTGGACGGTCAGGGGGATCAGCCCCAGCATTTT. The variable domain in full, completed from reference TRBV5-1 and TRBJ1-5, reads KAGVTQTPRYLIKTRGQQVTLSCSPISGHRSVSWYQQTPGQGLQFLFEYFSETQRNKGNFPGRFSGRQFSNSRSEMNVSTLELGDSALYLCASSLDGQGDQPQHFGDGTRLSIL.

CDR3 DNA: TGCAGCGTTGGGGGTAGCGGGGCCGAGCAGTTCTTC. It yields the protein CSVGGSGAEQFF. The V and J genes are TRBV29-1 and TRBJ2-1, with 8 positions matching TRBD2. Germline V lookup: CDR1 SQVTM, CDR2 ANQGSEA. The junction had 6 bases not matched to a gene; V was cut back by 4 bases and J by 10 bases. The CDR3 covers 12 residues.

This clonotype was picked up many times. The genes are TRBV7-9 and TRBJ2-1; 7 bases line up with TRBD2. V trimming: 1 base; J trimming: 8 bases; junction bases outside the gene matches: 8. Germline CDR1 is SEHNR and CDR2 is FQNEAQ (reference sequence). The CDR3 loop spans 15 amino acids. CDR3 region: CASSLGGGSGHEQFF. DNA for the CDR3: TGTGCCAGCAGCTTAGGGGGCGGGAGCGGACATGAGCAGTTCTTC.

There are a few counts of this clonotype. CDR3 sequence reads: CASSGQSTGYTYEQYV. DNA of the CDR3: TGTGCCAGCAGCGGCCAGTCGACAGGGTACACCTACGAGCAGTACGTC. The genes are TRBV7-8 and TRBJ2-7; 7 bases agree with TRBD1. CDR1 is SGHVS and CDR2 is FQNEAQ in the germline V gene. V shed 5 bases, J shed 2 bases, and the junction held 12 bases outside the gene matches. This CDR3 is built from 16 residues.

The chain carries TRBV12-3 or TRBV12-4 and TRBJ1-2; D is perhaps TRBD1 (5 bases). V lost 3 bases to trimming and J lost 8 bases, with 13 bases between them. CDR3 size: 13 residues. This CDR3 reads CASSLIRGGGYTF. Here the CDR3 DNA reads TGTGCCAGCAGTTTGATCCGGGGCGGCGGCTACACCTTC.

This clonotype has at least ten counts. This chain links TRBV20-1 with TRBJ2-1; TRBD2 agrees at 9 bases. The germline CDR1 and CDR2 sequences are DFQATT and SNEGSKA (reference sequence). V lost 5 bases to trimming and J lost 6 bases; unmatched junction nucleotides: 8. The length of the CDR3 is 14 residues. CDR3 coding DNA: TGCAGTGCTCTCCGTCGTAGCGGGAGCAATGAGCAGTTCTTC. Translating gives CSALRRSGSNEQFF.

This clonotype was observed a few times. The genes are TRBV30 and TRBJ2-6; D possibly corresponds to TRBD2 (5 bases). The germline gives CDR1 GTSNPN, CDR2 SVGIG (reference sequence). The CDR3 extends over 16 amino acids. The V end was cut by 0 bases, the J end by 2 bases, with 11 bases between. CDR3 in amino acids: CAWSVRRGPGANVLTF. CDR3 nucleotides: TGTGCCTGGAGTGTCCGACGGGGTCCTGGGGCCAACGTCCTGACTTTC.

This clonotype has just a few counts. The rearrangement links TRBV27 to TRBJ1-1; tentative D call: TRBD1 (6 bases). V dropped 4 bases and J dropped 6 bases, with 21 bases sitting between them. The CDR3 consists of 16 residues. Germline V CDR1 and CDR2: MNHEY, SMNVEV (reference sequence). CDR3 coding DNA: TGTGCCAGCAGTTCAGCCCCCCAGCAGGGGTTTTCTGAAGCTTTCTTT. It specifies CASSSAPQQGFSEAFF.

The genes are TRBV27 and TRBJ1-1; D not certain. Germline V gives CDR1 MNHEY, CDR2 SMNVEV (reference sequence). V lost 5 bases and J 1 base, leaving 8 bases between the germline ends. The CDR3 loop spans 13 amino acids. In DNA, the CDR3 is TGTGCCAGCAGTATAGGGAAGAACACTGAAGCTTTCTTT. Encoded protein: CASSIGKNTEAFF.

There are many counts of this clonotype. J is TRBJ2-1 and V is TRBV7-9; 10 positions agree with TRBD2. Germline-derived CDR1 and CDR2 are SEHNR and FQNEAQ (reference sequence). This CDR3 region has 16 residues. After removal of 4 bases from V and 6 bases from J, the junction contained 9 bases not matched to a gene. CDR3 amino acids: CASSSLSGRAGNEQFF. DNA for the CDR3: TGTGCCAGCAGCTCCTTAAGCGGGAGGGCTGGCAATGAGCAGTTCTTC.